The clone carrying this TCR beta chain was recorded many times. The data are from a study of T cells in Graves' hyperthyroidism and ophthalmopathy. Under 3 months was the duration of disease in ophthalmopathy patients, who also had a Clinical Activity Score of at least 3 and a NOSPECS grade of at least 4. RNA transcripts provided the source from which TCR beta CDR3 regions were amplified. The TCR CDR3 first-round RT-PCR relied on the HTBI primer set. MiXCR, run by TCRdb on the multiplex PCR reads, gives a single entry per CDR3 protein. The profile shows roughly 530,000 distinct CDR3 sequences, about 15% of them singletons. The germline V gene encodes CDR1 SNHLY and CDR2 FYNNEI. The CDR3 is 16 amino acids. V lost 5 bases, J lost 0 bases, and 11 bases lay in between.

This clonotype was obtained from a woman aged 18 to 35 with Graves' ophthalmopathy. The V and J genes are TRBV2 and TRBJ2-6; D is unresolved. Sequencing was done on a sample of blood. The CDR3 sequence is CASSSEAISGANVLTF. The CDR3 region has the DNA TGTGCCAGCAGTTCAGAAGCGATCTCTGGGGCCAACGTCCTGACTTTC.